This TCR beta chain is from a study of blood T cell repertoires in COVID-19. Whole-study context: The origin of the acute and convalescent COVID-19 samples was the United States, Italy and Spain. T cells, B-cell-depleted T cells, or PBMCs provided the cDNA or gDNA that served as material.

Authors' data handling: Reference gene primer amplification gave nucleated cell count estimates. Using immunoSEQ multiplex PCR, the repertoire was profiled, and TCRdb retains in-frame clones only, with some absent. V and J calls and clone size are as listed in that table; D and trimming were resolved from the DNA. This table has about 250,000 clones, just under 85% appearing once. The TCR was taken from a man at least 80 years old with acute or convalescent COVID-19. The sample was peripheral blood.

The CDR3 here is CASSSAAGAVDNEQFF. The CDR3 DNA reads TGTGCCAGCAGCTCTGCAGCGGGGGCCGTTGACAATGAGCAGTTCTTC. V usage is TRBV11-3 and J usage is TRBJ2-1, with TRBD2 identical over 8 bases. With 4 bases clipped from V and 5 bases from J, the junction kept 10 bases outside the gene matches. This CDR3 comprises 16 residues. Per germline, CDR1 SGHNT and CDR2 YENEEA.